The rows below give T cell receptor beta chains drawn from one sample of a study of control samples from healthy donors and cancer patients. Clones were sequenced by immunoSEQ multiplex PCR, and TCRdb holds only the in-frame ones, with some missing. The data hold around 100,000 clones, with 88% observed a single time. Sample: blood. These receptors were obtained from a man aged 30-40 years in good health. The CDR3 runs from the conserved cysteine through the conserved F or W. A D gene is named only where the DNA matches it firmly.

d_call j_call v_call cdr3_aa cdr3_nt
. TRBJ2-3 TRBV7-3 CASSPHPTGADTQYF TGTGCCAGCAGCCCTCACCCGACGGGGGCAGATACGCAGTATTTT
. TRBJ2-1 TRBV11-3 CASSLASAPNNEQFF TGTGCCAGCAGCTTGGCTAGCGCCCCAAACAATGAGCAGTTCTTC
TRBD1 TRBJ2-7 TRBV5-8 CASRRTGGGYEQYF TGTGCCAGCAGGAGGACAGGGGGCGGCTACGAGCAGTACTTC
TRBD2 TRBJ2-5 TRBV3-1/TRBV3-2 CASSPTLLAGAFETQYF TGTGCCAGCAGCCCGACCCTTCTAGCGGGAGCCTTCGAGACCCAGTACTTC
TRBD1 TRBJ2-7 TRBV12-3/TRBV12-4 CASSLQGVDEQYF TGTGCCAGCAGTTTGCAGGGGGTAGACGAGCAGTACTTC
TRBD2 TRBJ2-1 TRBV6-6 CASSPLGRERGEQFF TGTGCCAGCAGTCCCCTCGGGCGGGAGCGGGGTGAGCAGTTCTTC
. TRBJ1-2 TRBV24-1 CATSRGYNYGYTF TGTGCCACCAGCAGGGGTTATAACTATGGCTACACCTTC
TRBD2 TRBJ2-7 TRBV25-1 CASSGIAGGYEQYF TGTGCCAGCAGTGGAATAGCGGGAGGCTACGAGCAGTACTTC
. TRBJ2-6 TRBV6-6 CASSIGSSGANVLTF TGTGCCAGCAGCATTGGGAGCTCTGGGGCCAACGTCCTGACTTTC
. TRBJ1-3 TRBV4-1 CASNTDRSSGNTIYF TGCGCCAGCAACACGGACAGAAGCTCTGGAAACACCATATATTTT
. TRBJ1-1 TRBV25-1 CASSELGTLNTEAFF TGTGCCAGCAGTGAATTGGGTACACTGAACACTGAAGCTTTCTTT